These 5 T cell receptor beta chains came from one sample sequenced in a study of identical twins. TCRdb itself ran the 5' RACE reads through MiXCR, one entry per CDR3 protein. The sample lists 420,000 or so distinct CDR3 sequences; roughly 20% were seen once. The sequenced material came from naive T cells sorted from blood. The receptor source for this set is a man aged 45 to 65 in good health.

The V call is TRBV20-1, the J call TRBJ1-1, with D perhaps matching TRBD1 (5 bases). This CDR3 region has 14 residues. The germline CDR1 and CDR2 sequences are DFQATT and SNEGSKA (reference sequence). The V and J ends lost 5 bases and 11 bases respectively, with 24 bases between them. The CDR3 sequence: CSAQSDRDWRDAFF. In DNA, the CDR3 is TGCAGTGCTCAATCCGACCGGGACTGGCGAGATGCTTTCTTT.

The chain is built from TRBV4-1 and TRBJ2-7, with no clear D. V was pared by 0 bases and J by 6 bases, with 18 bases between. The germline V gene encodes CDR1 MGHRA and CDR2 YSYEKL. CDR3 length: 16 residues. The CDR3 loop reads CASSQDSGRVKGEQYF. For the CDR3, the DNA is TGCGCCAGCAGCCAAGATTCTGGTAGGGTGAAGGGCGAGCAGTACTTC.

This clonotype showed up just a few times. The J gene is TRBJ2-5, the V gene TRBV20-1; D is unclear. CDR1 and CDR2 (germline): DFQATT, SNEGSKA (reference sequence). CDR3 length: 12 residues. The V end was cut by 6 bases, the J end by 0 bases, with 8 bases between. The CDR3 region is CSAELNQETQYF. CDR3 coding DNA: TGCAGTGCGGAACTGAACCAAGAGACCCAGTACTTC.

This clonotype was counted many times. The genes are TRBV6-1 and TRBJ1-1; TRBD1 matches at 7 bases. CDR3 length: 14 residues. With 7 bases clipped from V and 0 bases from J, the junction kept 5 bases outside the gene matches. Germline assignment: CDR1 MNHNS and CDR2 SASEGT. CDR3 region: CASKSRGMNTEAFF. CDR3 DNA sequence: TGTGCCAGCAAAAGCAGGGGGATGAACACTGAAGCTTTCTTT.

This clonotype showed up just a few times. This chain links TRBV27 with TRBJ2-5; 12 nucleotides line up with TRBD1. The CDR3 is made up of 15 amino acids. J lost 5 bases, V lost 6 bases, and 7 bases had no gene match. Per germline, CDR1 MNHEY and CDR2 SMNVEV (reference sequence). The CDR3 loop is CASSWGTGGVETQYF. CDR3 DNA sequence: TGTGCCAGCAGCTGGGGGACAGGGGGCGTTGAGACCCAGTACTTC.